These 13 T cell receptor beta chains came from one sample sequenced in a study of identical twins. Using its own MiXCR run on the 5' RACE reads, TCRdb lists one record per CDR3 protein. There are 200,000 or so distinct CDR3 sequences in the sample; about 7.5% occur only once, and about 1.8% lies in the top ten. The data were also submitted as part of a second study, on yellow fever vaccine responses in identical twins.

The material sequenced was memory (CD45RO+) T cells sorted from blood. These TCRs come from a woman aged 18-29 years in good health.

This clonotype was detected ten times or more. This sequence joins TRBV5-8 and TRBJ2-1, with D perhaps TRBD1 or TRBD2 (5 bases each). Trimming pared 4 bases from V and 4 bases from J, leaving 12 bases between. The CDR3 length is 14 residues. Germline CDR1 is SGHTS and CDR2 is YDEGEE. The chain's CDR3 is CASSTGPEYNEQFF. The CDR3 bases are TGTGCCAGCAGCACGGGACCAGAATACAATGAGCAGTTCTTC.

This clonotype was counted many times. The chain's CDR3 is CASSLVLAGNSYEQYF. The CDR3 DNA is TGTGCCAGCAGCTTAGTTCTAGCGGGGAACTCCTACGAGCAGTACTTC. The chain has TRBV7-2 and TRBJ2-7, with 9 nucleotides matching TRBD2. Losses at the gene ends were 1 base for V and 0 bases for J; bases not matched to a gene: 4. This CDR3 contains 16 residues. Germline CDR1 is SGHTA and CDR2 is FQGNSA.

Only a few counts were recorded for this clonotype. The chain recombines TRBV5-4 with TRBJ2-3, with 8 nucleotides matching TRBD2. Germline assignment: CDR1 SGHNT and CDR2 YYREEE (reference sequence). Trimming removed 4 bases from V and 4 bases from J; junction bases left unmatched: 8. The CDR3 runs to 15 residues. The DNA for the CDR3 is TGTGCCAGCAGCCGGGGGGGGGGTCGGGCAGATACGCAGTATTTT. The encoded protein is CASSRGGGRADTQYF.

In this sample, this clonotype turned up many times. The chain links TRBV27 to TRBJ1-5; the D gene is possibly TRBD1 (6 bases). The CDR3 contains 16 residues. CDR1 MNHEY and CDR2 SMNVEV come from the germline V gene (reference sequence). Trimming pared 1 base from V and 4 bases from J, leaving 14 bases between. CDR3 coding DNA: TGTGCCAGCAGTTTATTGGCCGGGACACCTAATCAGCCCCAGCATTTT. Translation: CASSLLAGTPNQPQHF.

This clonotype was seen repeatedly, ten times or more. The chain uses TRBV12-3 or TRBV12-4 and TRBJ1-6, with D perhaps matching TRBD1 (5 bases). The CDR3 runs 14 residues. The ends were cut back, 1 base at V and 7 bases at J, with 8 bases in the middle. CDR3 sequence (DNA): TGTGCCAGCAGTTTAGTGGGGACGAATTCACCCCTCCACTTT. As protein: CASSLVGTNSPLHF.

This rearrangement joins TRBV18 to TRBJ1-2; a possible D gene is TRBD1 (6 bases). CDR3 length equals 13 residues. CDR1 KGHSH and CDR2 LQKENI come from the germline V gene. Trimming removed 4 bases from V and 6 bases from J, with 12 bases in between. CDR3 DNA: TGTGCCAGCTCACAGAACGCAGGGGATGGCTACACCTTC. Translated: CASSQNAGDGYTF.

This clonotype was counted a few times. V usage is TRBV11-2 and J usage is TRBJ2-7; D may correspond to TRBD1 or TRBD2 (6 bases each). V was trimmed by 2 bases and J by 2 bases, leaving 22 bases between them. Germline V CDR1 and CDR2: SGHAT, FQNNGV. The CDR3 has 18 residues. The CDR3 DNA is TGTGCCAGCAGCTTAATATGGGGGGCCCCCTTTTTCCCCTACGAGCAGTACTTC. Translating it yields CASSLIWGAPFFPYEQYF. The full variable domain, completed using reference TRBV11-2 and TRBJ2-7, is EAGVAQSPRYKIIEKRQSVAFWCNPISGHATLYWYQQILGQGPKLLIQFQNNGVVDDSQLPKDRFSAERLKGVDSTLKIQPAKLEDSAVYLCASSLIWGAPFFPYEQYFGPGTRLTVT.

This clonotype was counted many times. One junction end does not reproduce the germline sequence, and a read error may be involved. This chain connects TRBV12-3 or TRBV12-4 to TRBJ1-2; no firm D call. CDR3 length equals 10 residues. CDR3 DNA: TGTGCCAGCAGTTCCCGGACCGTTGACTTC. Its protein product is CASSSRTVDF.

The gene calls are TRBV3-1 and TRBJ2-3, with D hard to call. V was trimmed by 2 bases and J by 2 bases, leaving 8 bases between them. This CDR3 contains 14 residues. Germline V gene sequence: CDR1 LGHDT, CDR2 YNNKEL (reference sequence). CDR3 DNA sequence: TGTGCCAGCAGCCAACTGCCCTTCACAGATACGCAGTATTTT. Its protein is CASSQLPFTDTQYF.

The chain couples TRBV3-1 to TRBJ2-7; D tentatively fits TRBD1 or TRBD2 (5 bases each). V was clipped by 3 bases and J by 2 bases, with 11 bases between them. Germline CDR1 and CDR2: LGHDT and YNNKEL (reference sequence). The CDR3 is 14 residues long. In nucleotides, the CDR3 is TGTGCCAGCAGCCACGGGGACGGGGCCTACGAGCAGTACTTC. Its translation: CASSHGDGAYEQYF.

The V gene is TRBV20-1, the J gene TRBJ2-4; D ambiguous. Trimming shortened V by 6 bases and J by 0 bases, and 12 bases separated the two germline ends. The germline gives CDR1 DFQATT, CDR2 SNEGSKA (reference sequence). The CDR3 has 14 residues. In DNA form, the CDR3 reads TGCAGTGCCCCTAAATGGGGAGCCAAAAACATTCAGTACTTC. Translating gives CSAPKWGAKNIQYF.

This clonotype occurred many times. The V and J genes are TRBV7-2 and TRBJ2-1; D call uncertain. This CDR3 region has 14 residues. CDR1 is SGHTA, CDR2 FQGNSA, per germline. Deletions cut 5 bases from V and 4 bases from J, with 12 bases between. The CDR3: CASSQFIEYNEQFF. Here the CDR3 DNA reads TGTGCCAGCAGCCAGTTTATCGAATACAATGAGCAGTTCTTC.

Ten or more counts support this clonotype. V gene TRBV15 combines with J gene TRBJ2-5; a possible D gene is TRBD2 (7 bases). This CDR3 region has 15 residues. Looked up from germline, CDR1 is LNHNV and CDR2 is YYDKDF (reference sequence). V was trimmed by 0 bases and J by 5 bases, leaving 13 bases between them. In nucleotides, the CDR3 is TGTGCCACCAGCAGAGATATGGCGGGGGCGGAGACCCAGTACTTC. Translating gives CATSRDMAGAETQYF.